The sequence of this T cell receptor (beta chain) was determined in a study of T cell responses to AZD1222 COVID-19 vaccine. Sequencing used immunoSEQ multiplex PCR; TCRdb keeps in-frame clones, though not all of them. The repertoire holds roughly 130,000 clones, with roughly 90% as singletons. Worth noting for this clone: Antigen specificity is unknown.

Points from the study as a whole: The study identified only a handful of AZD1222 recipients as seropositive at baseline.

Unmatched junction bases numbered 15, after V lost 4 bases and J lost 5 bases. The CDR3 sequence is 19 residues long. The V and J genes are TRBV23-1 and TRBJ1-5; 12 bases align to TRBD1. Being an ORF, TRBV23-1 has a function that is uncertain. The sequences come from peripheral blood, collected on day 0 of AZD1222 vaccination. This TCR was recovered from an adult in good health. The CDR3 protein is CASSRMMRDRGPLDQPQHF. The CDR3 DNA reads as TGCGCCAGCAGTCGAATGATGAGGGACAGGGGGCCTCTAGATCAGCCCCAGCATTTT.